Shown below are 9 T cell receptor beta chains from a single sample sequenced in a study of blood T cell repertoires in COVID-19. Assay: immunoSEQ multiplex PCR; the TCRdb copy retains only in-frame clones and omits some. Of about 98,000 clones detected, approximately 84% appear once; the ten largest clones hold roughly 10%. The sequenced sample consisted of peripheral blood. Receptors were obtained from a woman of 80 years or more with acute or convalescent COVID-19.

This sequence joins TRBV4-1 and TRBJ2-5; TRBD2 matches at 8 bases. The V gene's germline CDR1 is MGHRA and CDR2 YSYEKL. The length of the CDR3 is 17 residues. J was trimmed by 7 bases and V by 0 bases; bases with no gene match: 13. DNA of the CDR3: TGCGCCAGCAGCCAAGATGGGAGCGGGGGTTTCGTTGGGACCCAGTACTTC. It yields the protein CASSQDGSGGFVGTQYF.

V is TRBV2 and J is TRBJ2-6; D is undetermined. Trimming left V 3 bases short and J 0 bases short, with 6 bases between. CDR1 is SNHLY and CDR2 is FYNNEI in the germline V gene. This CDR3 region has 15 residues. CDR3 loop: CASSDRGSGANVLTF. The DNA of the CDR3 is TGTGCCAGCAGTGACCGCGGCTCTGGGGCCAACGTCCTGACTTTC.

This clone was seen just once. The J gene is TRBJ2-3, the V gene TRBV2; TRBD2 matches 8 bases. The CDR3 extends over 14 amino acids. V shed 6 bases and J 5 bases; nucleotides not matched to a gene: 7. Per germline, CDR1 SNHLY and CDR2 FYNNEI. The CDR3 loop reads CASRGSGGVDTQYF. CDR3 coding DNA: TGTGCCAGCAGAGGGAGCGGGGGCGTAGATACGCAGTATTTT.

The rearrangement joins TRBV5-1 to TRBJ2-7; 10 positions agree with TRBD2. V lost 4 bases and J lost 5; bases outside the gene matches: 6. Germline values: CDR1 SGHRS, CDR2 YFSETQ. This CDR3 is built from 14 residues. The CDR3 loop is CASSPGTSVDEQYF. The CDR3 region has the DNA TGCGCCAGCAGCCCCGGGACTAGCGTCGACGAGCAGTACTTC.

The V call is TRBV19, the J call TRBJ2-3, with 7 bases that match TRBD1. The trim removed 4 bases at V and 2 bases at J, leaving 6 bases unmatched. This CDR3 contains 15 residues. Germline CDR1 LNHDA, CDR2 SQIVND (reference sequence). The CDR3 sequence is CASSRLTGATDTQYF. The CDR3 bases are TGTGCCAGTAGTAGACTAACAGGGGCCACAGATACGCAGTATTTT.

This chain connects TRBV5-3 to TRBJ1-1; no firm D call. TRBV5-3 is an ORF; its function is uncertain. The CDR3 has 14 amino acids. Between the trimmed V and J ends, which lost 2 bases and 4 bases, there was a span of 12 bases. The CDR3 loop is CARSFVRQATEAFF. Here the CDR3 DNA reads TGTGCCAGAAGCTTTGTCCGGCAGGCCACTGAAGCTTTCTTT.

The chain has TRBV9 and TRBJ2-5, with TRBD2 matching over 16 bases. The germline V gene has CDR1 SGDLS and CDR2 YYNGEE. Trimming removed 4 bases from V and 1 base from J; junction bases left unmatched: 7. The CDR3 totals 18 residues. CDR3 DNA: TGTGCCAGCAGCAAATCCGGGACTAGCGGGGGGGTCCAAGAGACCCAGTACTTC. Protein: CASSKSGTSGGVQETQYF. The full variable domain, its missing parts supplied by reference TRBV9 and TRBJ2-5, is DSGVTQTPKHLITATGQRVTLRCSPRSGDLSVYWYQQSLDQGLQFLIQYYNGEERAKGNILERFSAQQFPDLHSELNLSSLELGDSALYFCASSKSGTSGGVQETQYFGPGTRLLVL.

The chain employs TRBV28 and TRBJ2-4, with D perhaps TRBD1 (8 bases). Germline CDR1 and CDR2: MDHEN and SYDVKM. Between the trimmed V and J ends, which lost 6 bases and 15 bases, there was a span of 27 bases. CDR3 length equals 15 residues. The CDR3 loop reads CASSPNTGGQVSSYF. The CDR3, as DNA: TGTGCCAGCAGCCCCAACACGGGGGGACAGGTCTCTTCGTACTTC. Filled out from reference TRBV28 and TRBJ2-4, the complete variable domain reads DVKVTQSSRYLVKRTGEKVFLECVQDMDHENMFWYRQDPGLGLRLIYFSYDVKMKEKGDIPEGYSVSREKKERFSLILESASTNQTSMYLCASSPNTGGQVSSYFGAGTRLSVL.

This clone came up once. The J gene is TRBJ1-6, the V gene TRBV10-3, with TRBD1 identical over 9 bases. V trimming: 7 bases; J trimming: 7 bases; junction bases outside the gene matches: 2. The CDR3 has 13 residues. CDR1 ENHRY and CDR2 SYGVKD come from the germline V gene. Here the CDR3 DNA reads TGTGCCATCACCGGGACAGGGAATTCACCCCTCCACTTT. It encodes CAITGTGNSPLHF.